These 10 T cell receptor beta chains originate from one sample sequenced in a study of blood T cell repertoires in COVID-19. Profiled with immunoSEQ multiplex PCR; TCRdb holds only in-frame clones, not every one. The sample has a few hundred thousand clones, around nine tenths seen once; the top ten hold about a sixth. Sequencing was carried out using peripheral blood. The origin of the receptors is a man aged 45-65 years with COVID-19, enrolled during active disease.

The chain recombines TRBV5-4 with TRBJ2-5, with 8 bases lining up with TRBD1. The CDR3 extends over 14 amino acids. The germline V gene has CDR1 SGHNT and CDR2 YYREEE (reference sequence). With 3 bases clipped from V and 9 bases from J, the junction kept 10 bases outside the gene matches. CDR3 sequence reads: CASSSSGQGVSQYF. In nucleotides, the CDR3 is TGTGCCAGCAGCTCTTCCGGACAGGGAGTATCCCAGTACTTC.

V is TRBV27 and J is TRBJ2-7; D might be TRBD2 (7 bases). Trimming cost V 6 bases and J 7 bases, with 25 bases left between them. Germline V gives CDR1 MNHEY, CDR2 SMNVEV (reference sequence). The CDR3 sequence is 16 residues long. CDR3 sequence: CASRMSWAGAPEEQYF. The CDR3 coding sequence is TGTGCCAGCAGGATGAGCTGGGCGGGGGCCCCCGAGGAGCAGTACTTC.

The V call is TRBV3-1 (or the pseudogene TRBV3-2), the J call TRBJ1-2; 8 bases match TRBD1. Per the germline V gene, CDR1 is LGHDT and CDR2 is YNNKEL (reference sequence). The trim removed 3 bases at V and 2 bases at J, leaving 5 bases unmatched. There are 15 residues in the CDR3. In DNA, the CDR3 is TGTGCCAGCAGCCATTCGGACAGGGACAACTATGGCTACACCTTC. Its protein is CASSHSDRDNYGYTF.

CDR3 coding DNA: TGCGCCAGCAGCCGTACGACAACAGAGAACTATGGCTACACCTTC. Translating gives CASSRTTTENYGYTF. The chain combines TRBV5-1 with TRBJ1-2; unclear D gene. V was cut by 4 bases and J by 2 bases, with 15 bases left in between. Germline loops: CDR1 SGHRS, CDR2 YFSETQ. This CDR3 comprises 15 residues.

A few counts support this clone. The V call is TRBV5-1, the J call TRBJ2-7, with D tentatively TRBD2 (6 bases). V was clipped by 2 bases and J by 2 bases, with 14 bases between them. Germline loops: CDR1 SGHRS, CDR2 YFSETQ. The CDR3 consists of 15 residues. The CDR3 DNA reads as TGCGCCAGCAGCTTCCGGGGACTGAAAACCTACGAGCAGTACTTC. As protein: CASSFRGLKTYEQYF.

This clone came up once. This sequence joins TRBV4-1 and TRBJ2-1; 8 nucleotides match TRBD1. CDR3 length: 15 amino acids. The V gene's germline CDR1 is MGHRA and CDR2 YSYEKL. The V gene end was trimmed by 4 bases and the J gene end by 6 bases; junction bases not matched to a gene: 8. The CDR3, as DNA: TGCGCCAGCAGCCCAGGACAGGGTAGGGGCAATGAGCAGTTCTTC. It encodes CASSPGQGRGNEQFF.

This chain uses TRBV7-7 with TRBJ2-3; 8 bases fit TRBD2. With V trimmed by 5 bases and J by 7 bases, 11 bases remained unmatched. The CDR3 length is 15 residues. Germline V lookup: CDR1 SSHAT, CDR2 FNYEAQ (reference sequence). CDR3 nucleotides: TGTGCCAGCAGCCCCGGGACTAGTAACGTGAATACGCAGTATTTT. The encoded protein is CASSPGTSNVNTQYF.

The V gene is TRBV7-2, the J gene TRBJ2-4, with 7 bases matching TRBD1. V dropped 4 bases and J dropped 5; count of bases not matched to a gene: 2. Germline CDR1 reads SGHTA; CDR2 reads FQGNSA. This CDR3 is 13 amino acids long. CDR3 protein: CASSSGQQNIQYF. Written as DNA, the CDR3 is TGTGCCAGCAGCTCGGGACAGCAAAACATTCAGTACTTC. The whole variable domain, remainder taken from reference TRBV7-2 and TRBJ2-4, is GAGVSQSPSNKVTEKGKDVELRCDPISGHTALYWYRQSLGQGLEFLIYFQGNSAPDKSGLPSDRFSAERTGGSVSTLTIQRTQQEDSAVYLCASSSGQQNIQYFGAGTRLSVL.

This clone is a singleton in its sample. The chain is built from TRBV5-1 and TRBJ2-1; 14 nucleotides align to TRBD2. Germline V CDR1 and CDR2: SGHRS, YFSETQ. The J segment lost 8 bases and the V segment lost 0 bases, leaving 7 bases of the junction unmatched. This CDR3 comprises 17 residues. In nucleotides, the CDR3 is TGCGCCAGCAGCTTGGGGGGACTAGCGGGAGAGGGTGATGAGCAGTTCTTC. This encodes CASSLGGLAGEGDEQFF.

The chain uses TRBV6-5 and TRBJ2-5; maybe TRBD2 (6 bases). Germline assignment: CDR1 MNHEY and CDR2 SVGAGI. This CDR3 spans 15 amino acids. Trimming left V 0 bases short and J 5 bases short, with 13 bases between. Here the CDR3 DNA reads TGTGCCAGCAGTTACTCGGATCCCCGGGAGGAGACCCAGTACTTC. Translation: CASSYSDPREETQYF.